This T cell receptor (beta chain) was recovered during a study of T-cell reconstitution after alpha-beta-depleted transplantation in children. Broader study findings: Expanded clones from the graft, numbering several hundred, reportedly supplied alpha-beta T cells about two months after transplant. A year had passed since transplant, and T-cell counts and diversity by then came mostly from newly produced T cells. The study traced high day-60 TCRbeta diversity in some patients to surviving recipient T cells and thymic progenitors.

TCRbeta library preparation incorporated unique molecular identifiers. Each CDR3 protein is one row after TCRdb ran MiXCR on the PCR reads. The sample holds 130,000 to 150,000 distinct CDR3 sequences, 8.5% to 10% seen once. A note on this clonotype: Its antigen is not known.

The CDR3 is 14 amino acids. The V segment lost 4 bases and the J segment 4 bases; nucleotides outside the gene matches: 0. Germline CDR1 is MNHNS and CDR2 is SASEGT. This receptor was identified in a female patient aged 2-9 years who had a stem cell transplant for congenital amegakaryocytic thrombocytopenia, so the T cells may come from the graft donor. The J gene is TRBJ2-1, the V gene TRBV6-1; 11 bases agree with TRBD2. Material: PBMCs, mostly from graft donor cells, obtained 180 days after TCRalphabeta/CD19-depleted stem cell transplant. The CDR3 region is CASSGLAGYNEQFF. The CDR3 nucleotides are TGTGCCAGCAGTGGACTAGCGGGGTACAATGAGCAGTTCTTC.